The source of this T cell receptor beta chain is a study of blood T cell repertoires in COVID-19. Sequencing used immunoSEQ multiplex PCR; TCRdb keeps in-frame clones, though not all of them. The sample records 150,000 to 200,000 clones, roughly three quarters being singletons. There are 14 residues in the CDR3. The germline V and J ends were trimmed by 4 bases and 3 bases, with 11 bases remaining between them. CDR1 and CDR2 (germline): SGHKS, YYEKEE (reference sequence). The chain carries TRBV5-5 and TRBJ2-1, with D possibly TRBD2 on 6 matching bases. The TCR comes from a woman in her 50s with acute COVID-19. Specimen: PBMCs or T cells enriched from blood (not recorded which). CDR3 in DNA: TGTGCCAGCAGCCGCGGGGCTGACTACAATGAGCAGTTCTTC. Translated: CASSRGADYNEQFF. Looking up the rest from reference TRBV5-5 and TRBJ2-1 gives the full variable domain: DAGVTQSPTHLIKTRGQQVTLRCSPISGHKSVSWYQQVLGQGPQFIFQYYEKEERGRGNFPDRFSARQFPNYSSELNVNALLLGDSALYLCASSRGADYNEQFFGPGTRLTVL.